The text below deals with one T cell receptor (beta chain). Its matching antigen is unknown. The entry originates in a study of CD8+ T cells in alopecia areata. General observations from the study: Numerous clones, expanded in lesions, remained in scalp and blood during tofacitinib.

Following extraction, RNA underwent reverse transcription to cDNA, which served as the sequencing template. TCRdb's table, derived via immunoSEQ multiplex PCR, lists solely in-frame clones and lacks some. The top ten clones hold over 20% of a sample with 90,000 to 120,000 clones, roughly 84% of them seen once. Germline V lookup: CDR1 MNHNS, CDR2 SASEGT. This CDR3 is built from 15 residues. The V and J ends lost 7 bases and 0 bases respectively, with 16 bases between them. Treatment denoted: oral pan-JAK inhibitor, 5-10 mg twice daily. CD4+ and CD8+ T cells were sorted from PBMCs stained for CD3, CD4 and CD8.

This TCR was recovered from a human donor with alopecia areata. This specimen was CD8+ T cells sorted from blood, taken at week 24, from a patient treated with tofacitinib. The chain combines TRBV6-1 with TRBJ2-7; no clear D gene. The CDR3 sequence is CASTVGPLGSYEQYF. As DNA, the CDR3 is TGTGCCAGCACCGTCGGTCCCCTGGGCTCCTACGAGCAGTACTTC.